Presented here are 11 T cell receptor beta chains from one specimen sequenced in a study of lymphopenia after photon versus proton radiotherapy. Some clones are missing from TCRdb's copy, which holds only in-frame ones; the method was immunoSEQ multiplex PCR. The data show roughly 30,000 clones, roughly 89% seen once. The input for sequencing was peripheral blood, taken from a patient treated with proton-based radiotherapy. The receptors shown here come from a woman aged 55-69 years with cholangiocarcinoma. Some clones in this sample may be carry-over from other donors' samples.

The chain couples TRBV7-8 to TRBJ2-1; no definite D call. V lost 2 bases to trimming and J lost 8 bases, with 16 bases between them. The CDR3 loop spans 15 amino acids. Per the germline V gene, CDR1 is SGHVS and CDR2 is FQNEAQ. In DNA, the CDR3 is TGTGCCAGCAGCTTACCTCGGTTCCCTCCCCATGAGCAGTTCTTC. Translating it yields CASSLPRFPPHEQFF.

This clone turned up a few times. The V call is TRBV19, the J call TRBJ1-6, with no clear D. Trimming pared 0 bases from V and 9 bases from J, leaving 12 bases between. Germline values: CDR1 LNHDA, CDR2 SQIVND (reference sequence). The length of the CDR3 is 15 residues. The CDR3 DNA reads as TGTGCCAGTAGTATAGATCATCCGTTCCGTTCACCCCTCCACTTT. Residues: CASSIDHPFRSPLHF.

The chain joins TRBV5-1 to TRBJ2-2, with a weak D call TRBD1 (5 bases). V was clipped by 1 base and J by 6 bases, with 16 bases between them. The CDR3 length is 16 residues. Germline V lookup: CDR1 SGHRS, CDR2 YFSETQ. The CDR3 DNA follows: TGCGCCAGCAGCTTGTCAGGGCCCCCTTGGGCCGGGGAGCTGTTTTTT. This gives the protein CASSLSGPPWAGELFF.

The J gene is TRBJ1-5, the V gene TRBV9, with D possibly matching TRBD1 (6 bases). CDR1 and CDR2 (germline): SGDLS, YYNGEE. This CDR3 has 14 amino acids. The V and J ends lost 0 bases and 10 bases respectively, with 14 bases between them. This CDR3 is CASSVDLGAEPQHF. The DNA of the CDR3 is TGTGCCAGCAGCGTAGATTTGGGGGCCGAACCCCAGCATTTT.

J is TRBJ2-7 and V is TRBV27, with D perhaps matching TRBD2 (6 bases). Germline CDR1 is MNHEY and CDR2 is SMNVEV (reference sequence). This CDR3 has 13 residues. Deletions cut 6 bases from V and 9 bases from J, with 18 bases between. Here the CDR3 reads CASRSVAGSGQYF. In nucleotides, the CDR3 is TGTGCCAGCAGGTCTGTGGCGGGAAGTGGGCAGTACTTC.

The genes are TRBV6-6 and TRBJ1-2; perhaps TRBD1 as D (5 bases). V dropped 4 bases and J dropped 4 bases, with 10 bases sitting between them. The germline V gene has CDR1 MNHNY and CDR2 SVGAGI (reference sequence). The CDR3 is 13 amino acids. CDR3 DNA: TGTGCCAGCAGTTTAACAGGCCTCTATGGCTACACCTTC. Translated, it gives CASSLTGLYGYTF.

The chain combines TRBV27 with TRBJ2-7; 7 positions agree with TRBD2. The CDR3 covers 16 residues. V lost 5 bases and J lost 3; bases outside the gene matches: 13. The germline CDR1 and CDR2 sequences are MNHEY and SMNVEV (reference sequence). CDR3 nucleotides: TGTGCCAGCAGTCCACAAATAGGGCGGGAGTACTACGAGCAGTACTTC. Translation: CASSPQIGREYYEQYF.

The DNA for the CDR3 is TGTGCCAGCAGTGAACCCGGACGTCAAGAGACCCAGTACTTC. Translated: CASSEPGRQETQYF. The chain employs TRBV2 and TRBJ2-5; D is unresolved. CDR1 and CDR2 from the germline V gene are SNHLY and FYNNEI. V lost 2 bases, J lost 2 bases, and 9 bases lay in between. This CDR3 region has 14 residues.

In DNA, the CDR3 is TGTGCCAGCAGTGAATCGGGGGGTTCCTGGGGAAACACCATATATTTT. This translates into CASSESGGSWGNTIYF. The chain recombines TRBV25-1 with TRBJ1-3, with a tentative D call TRBD1 (5 bases). The CDR3 is made up of 16 amino acids. Between the trimmed V and J ends, which lost 1 base and 4 bases, there was a span of 14 bases. Germline V gene lookup returns CDR1 MGHDK and CDR2 SYGVNS.

This clone was counted only a few times. This sequence joins TRBV11-2 and TRBJ2-5, with TRBD1 matching over 12 bases. This CDR3 is built from 14 residues. The V segment lost 3 bases and the J segment 7 bases; nucleotides outside the gene matches: 3. The germline V gene encodes CDR1 SGHAT and CDR2 FQNNGV. CDR3 sequence: CASSLGQGAGTQYF. DNA of the CDR3: TGTGCCAGCAGCTTGGGACAGGGGGCTGGGACCCAGTACTTC.

V usage is TRBV5-6 and J usage is TRBJ1-3; D is uncertain. Germline CDR1 SGHDT, CDR2 YYEEEE. CDR3 size: 12 residues. Trimming left V 1 base short and J 4 bases short, with 3 bases between. The CDR3 sequence: CASSLLGNTIYF. CDR3 DNA sequence: TGTGCCAGCAGCTTGTTGGGAAACACCATATATTTT.